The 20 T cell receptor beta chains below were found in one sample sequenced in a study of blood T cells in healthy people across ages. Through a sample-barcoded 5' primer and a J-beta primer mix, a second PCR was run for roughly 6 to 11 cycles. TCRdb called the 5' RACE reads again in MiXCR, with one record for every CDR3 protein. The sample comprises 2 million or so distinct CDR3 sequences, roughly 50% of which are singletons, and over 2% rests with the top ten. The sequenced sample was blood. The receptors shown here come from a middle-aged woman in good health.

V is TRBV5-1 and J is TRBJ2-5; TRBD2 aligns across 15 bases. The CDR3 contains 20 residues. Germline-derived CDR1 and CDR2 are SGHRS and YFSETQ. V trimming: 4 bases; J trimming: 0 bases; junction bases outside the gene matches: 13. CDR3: CASSPGLAGGLGPYQETQYF. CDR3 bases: TGCGCCAGCAGCCCGGGACTAGCGGGGGGCCTCGGCCCGTACCAAGAGACCCAGTACTTC.

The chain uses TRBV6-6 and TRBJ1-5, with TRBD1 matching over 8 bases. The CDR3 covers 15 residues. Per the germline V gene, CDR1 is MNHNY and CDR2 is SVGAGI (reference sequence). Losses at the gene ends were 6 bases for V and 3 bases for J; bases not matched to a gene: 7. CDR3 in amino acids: CASRSRTGNNQPQHF. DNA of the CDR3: TGTGCCAGCAGGAGCAGGACAGGGAACAATCAGCCCCAGCATTTT.

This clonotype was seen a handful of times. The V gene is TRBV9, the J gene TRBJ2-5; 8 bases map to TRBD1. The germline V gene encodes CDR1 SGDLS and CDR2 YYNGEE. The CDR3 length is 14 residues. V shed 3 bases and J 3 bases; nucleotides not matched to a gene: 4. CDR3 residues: CASSAQTGEETQYF. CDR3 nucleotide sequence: TGTGCCAGCAGCGCTCAGACAGGGGAAGAGACCCAGTACTTC.

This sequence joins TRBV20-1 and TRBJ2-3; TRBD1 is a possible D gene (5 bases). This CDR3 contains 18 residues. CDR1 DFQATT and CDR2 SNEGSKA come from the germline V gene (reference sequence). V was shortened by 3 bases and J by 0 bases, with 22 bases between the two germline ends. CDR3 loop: CSASSWGHLVFSTDTQYF. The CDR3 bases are TGCAGTGCTAGTTCCTGGGGCCACCTGGTCTTTAGCACAGATACGCAGTATTTT.

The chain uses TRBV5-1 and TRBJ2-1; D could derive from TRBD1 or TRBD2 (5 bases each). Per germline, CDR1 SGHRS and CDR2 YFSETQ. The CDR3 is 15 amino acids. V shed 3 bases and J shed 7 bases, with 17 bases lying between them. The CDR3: CASSWGPGGRNEQFF. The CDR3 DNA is TGCGCCAGCAGCTGGGGACCGGGCGGACGTAATGAGCAGTTCTTC.

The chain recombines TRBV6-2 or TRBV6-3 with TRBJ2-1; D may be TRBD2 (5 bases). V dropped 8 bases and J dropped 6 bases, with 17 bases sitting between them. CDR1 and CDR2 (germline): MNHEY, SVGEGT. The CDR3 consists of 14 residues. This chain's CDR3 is CASGPGSWSNEQFF. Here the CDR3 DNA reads TGTGCCAGCGGCCCTGGGAGCTGGAGCAATGAGCAGTTCTTC.

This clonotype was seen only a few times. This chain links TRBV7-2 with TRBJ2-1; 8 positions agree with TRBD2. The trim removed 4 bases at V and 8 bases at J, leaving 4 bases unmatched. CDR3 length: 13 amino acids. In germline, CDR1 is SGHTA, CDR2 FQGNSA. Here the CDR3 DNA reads TGTGCCAGCAGCTATACTAGCGGTTATGAGCAGTTCTTC. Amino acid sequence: CASSYTSGYEQFF.

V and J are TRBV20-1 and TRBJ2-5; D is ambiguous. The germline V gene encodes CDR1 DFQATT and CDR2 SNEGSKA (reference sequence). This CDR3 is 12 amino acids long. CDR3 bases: TGCAGGGTGGGCGGCTTGCAAGAGACCCAGTACTTC. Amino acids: CRVGGLQETQYF.

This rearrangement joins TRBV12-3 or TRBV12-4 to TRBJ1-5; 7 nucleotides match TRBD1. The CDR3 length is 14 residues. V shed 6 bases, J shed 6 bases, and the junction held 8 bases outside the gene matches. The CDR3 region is CASSTGEATQPQHF. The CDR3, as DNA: TGTGCCAGCAGCACAGGGGAGGCCACTCAGCCCCAGCATTTT.

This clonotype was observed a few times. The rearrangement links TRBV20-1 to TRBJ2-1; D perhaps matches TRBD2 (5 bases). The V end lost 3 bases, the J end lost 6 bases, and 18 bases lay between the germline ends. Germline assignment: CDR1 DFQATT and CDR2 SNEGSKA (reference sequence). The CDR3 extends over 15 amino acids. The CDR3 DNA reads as TGCAGTGCTAGGGAGTCGGGGAAAGACTCCAATGAGCAGTTCTTC. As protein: CSARESGKDSNEQFF.

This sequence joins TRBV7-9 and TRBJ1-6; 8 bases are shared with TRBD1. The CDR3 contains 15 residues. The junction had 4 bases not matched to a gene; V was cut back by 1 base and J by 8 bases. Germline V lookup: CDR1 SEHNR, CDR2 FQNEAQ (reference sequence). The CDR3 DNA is TGTGCCAGCAGCTTAGGGACAGGGAGTTATTCACCCCTCCACTTT. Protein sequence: CASSLGTGSYSPLHF.

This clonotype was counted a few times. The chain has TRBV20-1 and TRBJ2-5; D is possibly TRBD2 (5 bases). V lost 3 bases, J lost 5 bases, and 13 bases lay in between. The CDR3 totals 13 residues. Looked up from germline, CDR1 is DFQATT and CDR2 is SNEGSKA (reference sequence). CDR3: CSASLLARETQYF. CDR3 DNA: TGCAGTGCTAGTCTTCTAGCTAGGGAGACCCAGTACTTC.

CDR3 amino acids: CATTRRQASAKNIQYF. The DNA of the CDR3 is TGTGCCACAACCCGGAGGCAGGCCTCAGCCAAAAACATTCAGTACTTC. The chain has TRBV28 and TRBJ2-4, with TRBD2 as a possible D gene (5 bases). The CDR3 runs 16 residues. V lost 10 bases, J lost 0 bases, and 19 bases lay in between. Germline CDR1 MDHEN, CDR2 SYDVKM.

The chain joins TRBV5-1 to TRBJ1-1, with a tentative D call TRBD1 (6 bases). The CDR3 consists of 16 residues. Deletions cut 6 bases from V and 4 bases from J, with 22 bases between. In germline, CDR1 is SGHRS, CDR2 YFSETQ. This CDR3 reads CASTPIAGDRSTEAFF. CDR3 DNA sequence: TGCGCCAGCACCCCAATCGCAGGGGACCGGAGCACTGAAGCTTTCTTT.

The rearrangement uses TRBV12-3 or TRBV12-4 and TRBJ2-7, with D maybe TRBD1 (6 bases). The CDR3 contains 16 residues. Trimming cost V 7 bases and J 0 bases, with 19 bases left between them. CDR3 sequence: CASNQSGQLNSYEQYF. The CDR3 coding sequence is TGTGCCAGCAACCAAAGTGGACAGCTCAACTCCTACGAGCAGTACTTC.

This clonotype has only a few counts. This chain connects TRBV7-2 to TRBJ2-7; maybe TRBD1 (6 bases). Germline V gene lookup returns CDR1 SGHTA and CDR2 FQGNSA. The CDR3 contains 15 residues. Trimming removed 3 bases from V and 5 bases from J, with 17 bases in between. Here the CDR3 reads CASSFGLLQGNEQYF. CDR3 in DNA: TGTGCCAGCAGCTTCGGGCTTCTACAGGGCAACGAGCAGTACTTC. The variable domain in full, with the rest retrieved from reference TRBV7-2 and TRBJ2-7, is GAGVSQSPSNKVTEKGKDVELRCDPISGHTALYWYRQSLGQGLEFLIYFQGNSAPDKSGLPSDRFSAERTGGSVSTLTIQRTQQEDSAVYLCASSFGLLQGNEQYFGPGTRLTVT.

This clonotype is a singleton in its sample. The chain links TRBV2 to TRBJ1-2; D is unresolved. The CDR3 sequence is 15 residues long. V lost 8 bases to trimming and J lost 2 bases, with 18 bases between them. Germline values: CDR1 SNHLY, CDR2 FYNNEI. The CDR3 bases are TGTGCCAGCGGCCCTGGAGGGTCGGGAAACTATGGCTACACCTTC. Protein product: CASGPGGSGNYGYTF. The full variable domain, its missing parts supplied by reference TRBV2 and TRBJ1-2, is EPEVTQTPSHQVTQMGQEVILRCVPISNHLYFYWYRQILGQKVEFLVSFYNNEISEKSEIFDDQFSVERPDGSNFTLKIRSTKLEDSAMYFCASGPGGSGNYGYTFGSGTRLTVV.

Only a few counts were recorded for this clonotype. The CDR3 sequence: CASSSGQYKNIQYF. For the CDR3, the DNA is TGTGCCAGCAGCTCTGGACAGTACAAAAACATTCAGTACTTC. V gene TRBV11-2 combines with J gene TRBJ2-4; D possibly corresponds to TRBD1 (6 bases). With 4 bases removed from V and 3 bases from J, the gap between germline ends came to 10 bases. Germline CDR1 and CDR2: SGHAT and FQNNGV. The CDR3 loop spans 14 amino acids.

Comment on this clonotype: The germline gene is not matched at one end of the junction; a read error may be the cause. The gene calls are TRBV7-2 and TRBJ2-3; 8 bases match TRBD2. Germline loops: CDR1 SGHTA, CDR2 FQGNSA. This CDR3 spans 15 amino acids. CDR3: CASSNRGGGLDTRYF. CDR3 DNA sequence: TGTGCCAGCAGCAACCGGGGGGGCGGTCTCGATACGCGGTATTTT.

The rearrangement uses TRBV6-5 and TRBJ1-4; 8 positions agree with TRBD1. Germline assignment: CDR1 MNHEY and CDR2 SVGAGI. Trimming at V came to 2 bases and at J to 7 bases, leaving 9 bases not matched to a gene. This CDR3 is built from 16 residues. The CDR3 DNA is TGTGCCAGCAGTTACCTGAGGCAGGGGGCCGGTGAAAAACTGTTTTTT. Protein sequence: CASSYLRQGAGEKLFF.